This TCR beta chain was sequenced for a study of cytomegalovirus exposure and HLA in healthy donors. Whole-study findings and limits: A few chains linked to CMV were shown in vitro to be specific for CMV antigens. Many donors shared some public TCRs, even though most TCR sequences were rare. The later analysis indicated that the majority of CMV-associated TCR beta chains appeared HLA-restricted. When a later analysis was performed, an Asian-associated ancestry cluster reportedly had fewer N-insertions than the approximately 700-donor mean.

On this clone itself: The antigen remains unidentified.

13 Jbeta primers and 60 Vbeta primers were used for the PCR. Profiled with immunoSEQ multiplex PCR; TCRdb holds only in-frame clones, not every one. The data show about 130,000 clones, approximately 87% seen once. The germline V gene has CDR1 SNHLY and CDR2 FYNNEI. The CDR3 loop spans 12 amino acids. Deletions cut 5 bases from V and 5 bases from J, with 9 bases between. The receptor's source is a man aged 18 to 30 in good health and CMV-seropositive. The genes are TRBV2 and TRBJ2-5, with D hard to call. The sequencing input was PBMCs. The DNA for the CDR3 is TGTGCCAGCAGTTACACCTCCGAGACCCAGTACTTC. Protein: CASSYTSETQYF.